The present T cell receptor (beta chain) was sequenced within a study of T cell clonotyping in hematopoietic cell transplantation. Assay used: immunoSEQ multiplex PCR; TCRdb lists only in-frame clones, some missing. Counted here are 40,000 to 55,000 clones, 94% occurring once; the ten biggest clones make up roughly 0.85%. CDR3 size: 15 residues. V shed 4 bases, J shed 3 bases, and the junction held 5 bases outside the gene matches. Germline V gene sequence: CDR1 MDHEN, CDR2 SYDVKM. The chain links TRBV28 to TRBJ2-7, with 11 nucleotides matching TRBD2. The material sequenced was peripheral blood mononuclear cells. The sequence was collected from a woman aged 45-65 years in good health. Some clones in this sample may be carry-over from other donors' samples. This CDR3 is CASSSTGTSGYEQYF. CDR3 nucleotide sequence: TGTGCCAGCAGTTCGACCGGGACTAGCGGCTACGAGCAGTACTTC. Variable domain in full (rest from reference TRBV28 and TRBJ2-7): DVKVTQSSRYLVKRTGEKVFLECVQDMDHENMFWYRQDPGLGLRLIYFSYDVKMKEKGDIPEGYSVSREKKERFSLILESASTNQTSMYLCASSSTGTSGYEQYFGPGTRLTVT.